This T cell receptor (beta chain) was found in a study of T-cell memory formation after mild COVID-19. A few counts support this clonotype. The CDR3 has 13 amino acids. With 6 bases removed from V and 2 bases from J, the gap between germline ends came to 8 bases. A single record per CDR3 protein comes from TCRdb applying MiXCR to the 5' RACE reads. The data contain about 270,000 distinct CDR3 sequences, 15% to 20% of them singletons. The sample was PBMCs or a T cell subset sorted from them (not recorded which). The origin of this receptor is a man aged 18 to 29 who had mild COVID-19 (a few samples of this study predate the infection). Cell type and time point are not known. The chain uses TRBV12-3 or TRBV12-4 and TRBJ1-3; D call uncertain. This chain's CDR3 is CASRANTGNTIYF. The CDR3 region has the DNA TGTGCCAGCAGGGCAAATACTGGAAACACCATATATTTT.